Each of the 18 T cell receptor beta chains below was sequenced from the same sample in a study of blood T cell repertoires in COVID-19. Method: immunoSEQ multiplex PCR; TCRdb's copy keeps in-frame clones and lacks some. The sample lists fewer than 450,000 clones; more than 75% were seen once. Source material: peripheral blood. Receptors originate from a woman aged 45-65 years with COVID-19, enrolled during active disease.

This clone appeared once. This chain links TRBV3-1 (or the pseudogene TRBV3-2) with TRBJ2-1; TRBD2 agrees at 14 bases. This CDR3 spans 15 amino acids. CDR1 is LGHDT and CDR2 is YNNKEL in the germline V gene (reference sequence). V lost 4 bases to trimming and J lost 8 bases; unmatched junction nucleotides: 4. This CDR3 is CASSPGLAGVYEQFF. DNA of the CDR3: TGTGCCAGCAGCCCGGGACTAGCGGGAGTGTATGAGCAGTTCTTC.

The rearrangement links TRBV11-2 to TRBJ2-1; the D gene is possibly TRBD1 (5 bases). There are 13 residues in the CDR3. The germline V gene encodes CDR1 SGHAT and CDR2 FQNNGV. V was pared by 4 bases and J by 8 bases, with 12 bases between. The DNA of the CDR3 is TGTGCCAGCAGCTCGACGCCCAGGGATGAGCAGTTCTTC. Protein: CASSSTPRDEQFF.

The J gene is TRBJ2-5, the V gene TRBV6-1; TRBD1 matches at 8 bases. Germline-derived CDR1 and CDR2 are MNHNS and SASEGT. Trimming took 1 base from V and 6 from J; bases not matched to a gene: 16. The CDR3 spans 18 residues. CDR3: CASSEGWGLGTGSKTQYF. CDR3 coding DNA: TGTGCCAGCAGTGAAGGTTGGGGATTAGGGACAGGTTCCAAGACCCAGTACTTC.

This clone was observed a handful of times. This sequence joins TRBV5-4 and TRBJ2-7; D possibly corresponds to TRBD2 (7 bases). This CDR3 has 14 amino acids. Germline V gene data show CDR1 as SGHNT and CDR2 as YYREEE (reference sequence). The V and J ends lost 1 base and 9 bases respectively, with 17 bases between them. The CDR3 loop is CASSLNREGLGQYF. CDR3 in DNA: TGTGCCAGCAGCTTGAACAGGGAGGGACTGGGGCAGTACTTC.

This clone was counted a single time. The chain uses TRBV19 and TRBJ2-7; 8 bases map to TRBD2. Germline V gene sequence: CDR1 LNHDA, CDR2 SQIVND (reference sequence). The CDR3 runs to 14 residues. Trimming removed 3 bases from V and 2 bases from J; junction bases left unmatched: 3. CDR3 nucleotide sequence: TGTGCCAGTAGTATCGGGAGGGGGGCCTACGAGCAGTACTTC. Translated: CASSIGRGAYEQYF.

The rearrangement links TRBV18 to TRBJ1-1; no clear D gene. This CDR3 region has 11 residues. Germline V gene lookup returns CDR1 KGHSH and CDR2 LQKENI. The V end lost 6 bases, the J end lost 9 bases, and 11 bases lay between the germline ends. CDR3 bases: TGTGCCAGCTCCCGCGAGGAGCAAGCTTTCTTT. Encoded protein: CASSREEQAFF.

This clone appeared once. The gene calls are TRBV5-1 and TRBJ1-1, with a weak D call TRBD1 (6 bases). This CDR3 is 15 amino acids long. Germline V gene lookup returns CDR1 SGHRS and CDR2 YFSETQ. Trimming cost V 0 bases and J 3 bases, with 12 bases left between them. This CDR3 is CASSLVAGVDTEAFF. As DNA, the CDR3 is TGCGCCAGCAGCTTGGTAGCAGGGGTGGACACTGAAGCTTTCTTT.

The chain joins TRBV9 to TRBJ1-2; the D gene is possibly TRBD1 (5 bases). CDR1 and CDR2 (germline): SGDLS, YYNGEE. V lost 6 bases to trimming and J lost 1 base, with 10 bases between them. The CDR3 spans 13 residues. The CDR3 nucleotides read TGTGCCAGCAACCGAGACAGTAACTATGGCTACACCTTC. Translation gives CASNRDSNYGYTF.

The chain has TRBV19 and TRBJ1-5; D is unresolved. CDR1 is LNHDA, CDR2 SQIVND, per germline (reference sequence). There are 15 residues in the CDR3. The germline V and J ends were trimmed by 3 bases and 3 bases, with 12 bases remaining between them. The CDR3 sequence: CASSIMATNNQPQHF. The CDR3 DNA reads TGTGCCAGTAGTATCATGGCAACCAACAATCAGCCCCAGCATTTT.

The genes are TRBV12-3 or TRBV12-4 and TRBJ2-2, with 7 bases identical to TRBD2. There are 12 residues in the CDR3. The ends lost 8 bases at V and 4 bases at J; junction bases unmatched: 1. The CDR3 DNA follows: TGTGCCAGCGGCGGGGGCACCGGGGAGCTGTTTTTT. It yields the protein CASGGGTGELFF.

V is TRBV29-1 and J is TRBJ1-1; 7 bases align to TRBD1. V lost 6 bases, J lost 3 bases, and 10 bases stayed unmatched. The CDR3 is 14 amino acids. Looked up from germline, CDR1 is SQVTM and CDR2 is ANQGSEA. CDR3 in DNA: TGCAGCGTCATACGACAGGGTTTTCACACTGAAGCTTTCTTT. As protein: CSVIRQGFHTEAFF.

In its sample, this clone was seen once. The chain recombines TRBV18 with TRBJ2-7, with a tentative D call TRBD1 (6 bases). V was cut by 3 bases and J by 1 base, with 13 bases left in between. CDR3 length equals 15 residues. CDR1 is KGHSH, CDR2 LQKENI, per germline. The CDR3: CASSPDRLPSYEQYF. CDR3 DNA: TGTGCCAGCTCACCGGACAGACTCCCATCCTACGAGCAGTACTTC.

This clone was picked up a small number of times. The gene calls are TRBV7-2 and TRBJ1-2; a possible D gene is TRBD1 (5 bases). Germline V lookup: CDR1 SGHTA, CDR2 FQGNSA. This CDR3 comprises 13 residues. Trimming cost V 2 bases and J 4 bases, with 8 bases left between them. The chain's CDR3 is CASSLQGIYGYTF. CDR3 DNA sequence: TGTGCCAGCAGCTTACAGGGTATCTATGGCTACACCTTC.

This sequence joins TRBV9 and TRBJ1-1; 8 bases map to TRBD1. Germline CDR1 and CDR2: SGDLS and YYNGEE. This CDR3 is built from 17 residues. J gave up 0 bases and V 0 bases, and 7 bases lay outside the gene matches. The CDR3 DNA is TGTGCCAGCAGCGTAGCAGGGGGCGTCGGTATGAACACTGAAGCTTTCTTT. It yields the protein CASSVAGGVGMNTEAFF.

This rearrangement joins TRBV13 to TRBJ1-4; the D gene is possibly TRBD1 (6 bases). V lost 7 bases and J lost 7, with 19 bases in between. The V gene's germline CDR1 is PRHDT and CDR2 FYEKMQ (reference sequence). This CDR3 is built from 15 residues. CDR3 sequence reads: CASNSRGRGSEKLFF. The DNA for the CDR3 is TGTGCCAGCAACTCAAGGGGCAGGGGTAGTGAAAAACTGTTTTTT.

The chain carries TRBV6-2 or TRBV6-3 and TRBJ1-2; 8 nucleotides align to TRBD1. J gave up 0 bases and V 6 bases, and 3 bases lay outside the gene matches. Germline CDR1 and CDR2: MNHEY and SVGEGT. This CDR3 is 14 amino acids long. The CDR3 loop is CASSMTGANYGYTF. CDR3 in DNA: TGTGCCAGCAGCATGACAGGGGCTAACTATGGCTACACCTTC.

J is TRBJ1-2 and V is TRBV12-3 or TRBV12-4, with TRBD1 as a possible D gene (5 bases). The CDR3 extends over 12 amino acids. Trimming removed 3 bases from V and 8 bases from J, with 10 bases in between. The CDR3 loop reads CASSFQGYGYTF. CDR3 nucleotide sequence: TGTGCCAGCAGTTTCCAGGGTTACGGCTACACCTTC.

The chain uses TRBV28 and TRBJ2-5; D is perhaps TRBD1 (6 bases). Trimming took off 5 bases at V and 5 bases at J, with 15 bases between the two ends. The germline V gene has CDR1 MDHEN and CDR2 SYDVKM. This CDR3 is built from 14 residues. For the CDR3, the DNA is TGTGCCAGCAGTAAACCCACAGGGTCGGAGACCCAGTACTTC. Translation gives CASSKPTGSETQYF. Full variable domain (missing parts from reference TRBV28 and TRBJ2-5): DVKVTQSSRYLVKRTGEKVFLECVQDMDHENMFWYRQDPGLGLRLIYFSYDVKMKEKGDIPEGYSVSREKKERFSLILESASTNQTSMYLCASSKPTGSETQYFGPGTRLLVL.